One sample yielded the 16 T cell receptor beta chains listed below, sequenced in a study of long-term antiretroviral therapy in people with HIV. Sequencing used immunoSEQ v3.0 at survey level. Some clones are missing from TCRdb's copy, which holds only in-frame ones; the method was immunoSEQ multiplex PCR. The sample carries roughly 25,000 clones, around 83% recorded once. The sequenced sample was unsorted PBMCs, obtained 3 years after starting antiretroviral therapy. Receptors originate from a man aged 50 to 60 with HIV.

CDR3 loop: CASSQVTSSVVLGANVLTF. DNA for the CDR3: TGCGCCAGCAGCCAAGTTACGAGTTCTGTGGTCCTTGGGGCCAACGTCCTGACTTTC. The V call is TRBV4-1, the J call TRBJ2-6; no definite D call. The germline CDR1 and CDR2 sequences are MGHRA and YSYEKL. There are 19 residues in the CDR3. Trimming removed 1 base at V and 3 bases at J, with 19 bases between.

The rearrangement links TRBV4-1 to TRBJ2-1, with no clear D. CDR3 size: 14 residues. V lost 1 base to trimming and J lost 4 bases, with 8 bases between them. Germline lookup yields CDR1 MGHRA and CDR2 YSYEKL. CDR3 nucleotide sequence: TGCGCCAGCAGCCAAGGGTTCCTTTACAATGAGCAGTTCTTC. Its protein product is CASSQGFLYNEQFF.

This clone was found a few times. The V gene is TRBV4-1, the J gene TRBJ1-5; a weak D match, TRBD1 (5 bases). Germline V lookup: CDR1 MGHRA, CDR2 YSYEKL. V dropped 0 bases and J dropped 4 bases, with 10 bases sitting between them. CDR3 size: 15 residues. The CDR3 spells CASSQDGGMNQPQHF. The CDR3 region has the DNA TGCGCCAGCAGCCAAGATGGGGGGATGAATCAGCCCCAGCATTTT.

V and J are TRBV12-5 and TRBJ2-7; D is perhaps TRBD2 (6 bases). From germline, CDR1 is LGHNT and CDR2 FRNRAP. V shed 6 bases and J shed 5 bases, with 11 bases lying between them. The CDR3 consists of 12 residues. CDR3: CASGRRVDEQYF. The DNA of the CDR3 is TGTGCTAGTGGCCGGAGGGTAGACGAGCAGTACTTC. Full variable domain (missing parts from reference TRBV12-5 and TRBJ2-7): DARVTQTPRHKVTEMGQEVTMRCQPILGHNTVFWYRQTMMQGLELLAYFRNRAPLDDSGMPKDRFSAEMPDATLATLKIQPSEPRDSAVYFCASGRRVDEQYFGPGTRLTVT.

V is TRBV10-3 and J is TRBJ2-7; tentatively, D is TRBD1 or TRBD2 (6 bases each). The germline V gene encodes CDR1 ENHRY and CDR2 SYGVKD. V gave up 10 bases and J gave up 0 bases, with 13 bases separating them. The length of the CDR3 is 13 residues. The CDR3 DNA follows: TGTGCCACCCTGGGGGGCAGCTCCTACGAGCAGTACTTC. It codes for CATLGGSSYEQYF.

This chain joins TRBV2 and TRBJ1-4, with a tentative D call TRBD1 (6 bases). CDR3 length: 15 residues. The germline gives CDR1 SNHLY, CDR2 FYNNEI. V shed 5 bases and J shed 0 bases, with 10 bases lying between them. The CDR3 sequence is CASSPDSATNEKLFF. Written as DNA, the CDR3 is TGTGCCAGCAGTCCGGACAGTGCAACTAATGAAAAACTGTTTTTT. Full variable domain (missing parts from reference TRBV2 and TRBJ1-4): EPEVTQTPSHQVTQMGQEVILRCVPISNHLYFYWYRQILGQKVEFLVSFYNNEISEKSEIFDDQFSVERPDGSNFTLKIRSTKLEDSAMYFCASSPDSATNEKLFFGSGTQLSVL.

This chain joins TRBV19 and TRBJ2-1; D is possibly TRBD2 (5 bases). The CDR3 has 14 residues. Trimming took off 5 bases at V and 8 bases at J, with 16 bases between the two ends. The germline V gene has CDR1 LNHDA and CDR2 SQIVND (reference sequence). The CDR3 is CASSYREVGDEQFF. The CDR3 region has the DNA TGTGCCAGTAGTTACCGGGAAGTAGGAGATGAGCAGTTCTTC.

V and J are TRBV19 and TRBJ1-3; D is unclear. Germline V gene lookup returns CDR1 LNHDA and CDR2 SQIVND (reference sequence). The CDR3 contains 15 residues. Deletions cut 1 base from V and 0 bases from J, with 7 bases between. As DNA, the CDR3 is TGTGCCAGTAGTATAGGCGGGATCTCTGGAAACACCATATATTTT. This translates into CASSIGGISGNTIYF.

This clone was seen a few times. The rearrangement uses TRBV5-1 and TRBJ2-7; 9 nucleotides line up with TRBD1. The CDR3 spans 14 residues. The germline gives CDR1 SGHRS, CDR2 YFSETQ. V lost 4 bases and J lost 3; bases outside the gene matches: 5. The DNA of the CDR3 is TGCGCCAGCAGCGAGTGGGACAGGGTCTACGAGCAGTACTTC. Translated: CASSEWDRVYEQYF.

In this sample, this clone turned up a few times. This chain uses TRBV4-1 with TRBJ1-1; D perhaps matches TRBD1 (5 bases). The CDR3 has 12 amino acids. From germline, CDR1 is MGHRA and CDR2 YSYEKL. V was clipped by 1 base and J by 11 bases, with 11 bases between them. CDR3 amino acids: CASSQVGTSAFF. The CDR3 DNA is TGCGCCAGCAGCCAAGTTGGGACGAGTGCTTTCTTT.

This sequence joins TRBV5-5 and TRBJ2-7, with a tentative D call TRBD2 (5 bases). Germline V gene sequence: CDR1 SGHKS, CDR2 YYEKEE (reference sequence). The V gene lost 3 bases and the J gene lost 3 bases, with 19 bases spanning the gap. The CDR3 totals 16 residues. The CDR3 sequence: CASSSTKDFELYEQYF. CDR3 coding DNA: TGTGCCAGCAGCTCCACGAAGGACTTTGAACTCTACGAGCAGTACTTC. The full variable domain, rest sourced from reference TRBV5-5 and TRBJ2-7, is DAGVTQSPTHLIKTRGQQVTLRCSPISGHKSVSWYQQVLGQGPQFIFQYYEKEERGRGNFPDRFSARQFPNYSSELNVNALLLGDSALYLCASSSTKDFELYEQYFGPGTRLTVT.

V is TRBV15 and J is TRBJ1-5; 7 bases map to TRBD1. This CDR3 is 16 amino acids long. From germline, CDR1 is LNHNV and CDR2 YYDKDF (reference sequence). Trimming took 5 bases from V and 1 from J; bases not matched to a gene: 8. This CDR3 is CATSPQGWYSNQPQHF. CDR3 DNA sequence: TGTGCCACCAGCCCACAGGGGTGGTACAGCAATCAGCCCCAGCATTTT.

The chain employs TRBV13 and TRBJ2-5; D ambiguous. This CDR3 comprises 13 residues. Trimming removed 1 base from V and 5 bases from J, with 8 bases in between. Germline V gene sequence: CDR1 PRHDT, CDR2 FYEKMQ (reference sequence). The CDR3 DNA sequence: TGTGCCAGCAGCTTAGTACTCGGGGAGACCCAGTACTTC. Its protein is CASSLVLGETQYF.

This chain uses TRBV5-4 with TRBJ2-5, with TRBD2 matching over 16 bases. The germline V gene has CDR1 SGHNT and CDR2 YYREEE (reference sequence). CDR3 length: 17 amino acids. V lost 4 bases, J lost 1 base, and 4 bases stayed unmatched. The CDR3 nucleotides are TGTGCCAGCAGCAAGGGACTAGCGGGGGGGTTCCAAGAGACCCAGTACTTC. It is translated as CASSKGLAGGFQETQYF.

A single count supports this clone. J is TRBJ1-2 and V is TRBV29-1; TRBD1 aligns across 8 bases. V lost 1 base to trimming and J lost 2 bases; unmatched junction nucleotides: 3. This CDR3 comprises 14 residues. The germline CDR1 and CDR2 sequences are SQVTM and ANQGSEA. CDR3 sequence (DNA): TGCAGCGTTGAAGGCGCAGGGGGCAACTATGGCTACACCTTC. Translating gives CSVEGAGGNYGYTF.

V gene TRBV5-6 combines with J gene TRBJ2-3; TRBD2 aligns across 10 bases. The length of the CDR3 is 15 residues. Trimming took 5 bases from V and 2 from J; bases not matched to a gene: 5. Germline CDR1 SGHDT, CDR2 YYEEEE. CDR3 residues: CASRRTSGNTDTQYF. The CDR3 DNA sequence: TGTGCCAGCAGGCGGACTAGCGGAAACACAGATACGCAGTATTTT.